These 12 T cell receptor beta chains originate from one sample sequenced in a study of cytomegalovirus exposure and HLA in healthy donors. The protocol was immunoSEQ multiplex PCR, while the TCRdb copy is restricted to in-frame clones and leaves out a portion. This table has around 250,000 clones, about 90% appearing once. The source material was PBMCs. Receptors originate from a woman aged 18-29 years in good health and CMV-seronegative.

The chain is built from TRBV19 and TRBJ2-5; a possible D gene is TRBD1 (6 bases). The CDR3 is 13 residues long. From germline, CDR1 is LNHDA and CDR2 SQIVND (reference sequence). V lost 2 bases to trimming and J lost 4 bases, with 8 bases between them. DNA for the CDR3: TGTGCCAGTAGTATACTAGGGGGAGAGACCCAGTACTTC. Residues: CASSILGGETQYF.

The CDR3 sequence: CASSTRGANYEQYV. CDR3 nucleotide sequence: TGTGCCAGCAGTACGCGGGGGGCGAACTACGAGCAGTACGTC. This sequence joins TRBV28 and TRBJ2-7, with 8 bases matching TRBD2. Germline V CDR1 and CDR2: MDHEN, SYDVKM. This CDR3 has 14 residues. V was clipped by 5 bases and J by 3 bases; unmatched bases: 6.

This chain uses TRBV10-3 with TRBJ2-1; TRBD2 agrees at 14 bases. With V trimmed by 0 bases and J by 9 bases, 4 bases remained unmatched. Germline-derived CDR1 and CDR2 are ENHRY and SYGVKD. The CDR3 is 16 residues long. Here the CDR3 reads CAISESTSGGASEQFF. CDR3 bases: TGTGCCATCAGTGAGTCGACTAGCGGGGGGGCTAGTGAGCAGTTCTTC.

The chain links TRBV4-3 to TRBJ2-7; D unclear. The V end lost 0 bases, the J end lost 3 bases, and 15 bases lay between the germline ends. Germline V CDR1 and CDR2: LGHNA, YSLEER. The CDR3 has 16 amino acids. The CDR3 DNA reads as TGCGCCAGCAGCCAAGATTTGGCAGGAACCTACTACGAGCAGTACTTC. It codes for CASSQDLAGTYYEQYF.

The chain is built from TRBV27 and TRBJ1-3; D is undetermined. V lost 6 bases, J lost 5 bases, and 14 bases lay in between. Germline CDR1 reads MNHEY; CDR2 reads SMNVEV (reference sequence). The CDR3 is made up of 14 amino acids. The CDR3 DNA is TGTGCCAGCAGCGGACTTTCTAACAGAAACACCATATATTTT. Translation: CASSGLSNRNTIYF.

The chain combines TRBV4-3 with TRBJ1-4; 12 bases are shared with TRBD1. CDR3 length: 18 residues. With 3 bases clipped from V and 7 bases from J, the junction kept 12 bases outside the gene matches. The germline gives CDR1 LGHNA, CDR2 YSLEER. Here the CDR3 reads CASSQGTGGLIGGEKLFF. CDR3 DNA sequence: TGCGCCAGCAGCCAGGGGACAGGGGGCTTGATTGGGGGTGAAAAACTGTTTTTT.

The sample holds one count of this clone. The rearrangement links TRBV21-1 to TRBJ1-2; the table's D gene call, TRBD1, was not cross checked with the DNA. TRBV21-1 is a recognized pseudogene. The CDR3 extends over 15 amino acids. The CDR3 nucleotides are TGTGCCAGCAACGACAGGTTGGGTCTTAACTATGGCTACACCTTC. Translated, it gives CASNDRLGLNYGYTF.

The V and J genes are TRBV14 and TRBJ2-5; a possible D gene is TRBD1 (6 bases). V lost 1 base to trimming and J lost 1 base, with 13 bases between them. This CDR3 region has 16 residues. Germline V gives CDR1 SGHDN, CDR2 FVKESK. The CDR3 spells CASSQVVGGSQETQYF. The CDR3 region has the DNA TGTGCCAGCAGCCAAGTGGTTGGGGGCAGCCAAGAGACCCAGTACTTC.

The genes are TRBV10-3 and TRBJ2-1, with a weak D call TRBD2 (6 bases). V was pared by 7 bases and J by 4 bases, with 11 bases between. CDR1 ENHRY and CDR2 SYGVKD come from the germline V gene. This CDR3 has 13 residues. The CDR3 sequence: CAITRETYNEQFF. The CDR3 DNA reads as TGTGCCATCACTCGGGAGACTTACAATGAGCAGTTCTTC.

The V gene is TRBV2, the J gene TRBJ2-3; D might be TRBD1 (6 bases). This CDR3 is 12 amino acids long. The V end lost 6 bases, the J end lost 6 bases, and 10 bases lay between the germline ends. CDR1 is SNHLY, CDR2 FYNNEI, per germline. The CDR3, as DNA: TGTGCCAGCAGAGGACAGTTGGATACGCAGTATTTT. Translated: CASRGQLDTQYF.

The chain joins TRBV6-5 to TRBJ1-1, with TRBD1 as a possible D gene (5 bases). Germline CDR1 reads MNHEY; CDR2 reads SVGAGI. With 0 bases removed from V and 4 bases from J, the gap between germline ends came to 15 bases. The CDR3 covers 16 residues. CDR3 sequence reads: CASSYSKAGLSTEAFF. CDR3 sequence (DNA): TGTGCCAGCAGTTACTCGAAGGCAGGGCTTAGCACTGAAGCTTTCTTT.

This chain connects TRBV10-3 to TRBJ1-2; 10 bases agree with TRBD1. V shed 2 bases, J shed 7 bases, and the junction held 7 bases outside the gene matches. The germline CDR1 and CDR2 sequences are ENHRY and SYGVKD. The CDR3 is 15 residues long. In DNA form, the CDR3 reads TGTGCCATCAGTGAGGGACAGGGGGTTATCTCTGGCTACACCTTC. It encodes CAISEGQGVISGYTF.